At least ten counts were recorded for the clone carrying this T cell receptor beta chain. Its target is unknown. The sample comes from a study of Graves' ophthalmopathy and Graves' hyperthyroidism. Study-level background: Samples of peripheral blood were obtained at initial diagnosis, prior to treatment of any kind. Findings of the study overall: Among expanded thyroid clonotypes above 0.001 frequency, most also occurred in blood.

Amplified material comprised TCR beta CDR3 regions derived from RNA transcripts. An initial RT-PCR round employing HTBI primers preceded a second-round multiplex PCR. TCRdb re-called the multiplex PCR reads through MiXCR, storing one row per CDR3 protein. This table has about 420,000 distinct CDR3 sequences, roughly 21% appearing once. The J segment lost 6 bases and the V segment lost 5 bases, leaving 7 bases of the junction unmatched. From germline, CDR1 is MNHNS and CDR2 SASEGT. This CDR3 is built from 13 residues. Sequencing input: peripheral blood. V gene TRBV6-1 combines with J gene TRBJ2-7, with 7 bases identical to TRBD2. This TCR came from a woman between 18 and 30 years old with stable Graves' hyperthyroidism. The CDR3 loop is CASSKFGEGEQYF. Written as DNA, the CDR3 is TGTGCCAGCAGTAAATTTGGGGAGGGCGAGCAGTACTTC.